This T cell receptor beta chain was profiled in a study of control samples from healthy donors and cancer patients. CDR3 length: 13 amino acids. Germline values: CDR1 SGHAT, CDR2 FQNNGV. The germline V and J ends were trimmed by 3 bases and 4 bases, with 9 bases remaining between them. Data came from immunoSEQ multiplex PCR; TCRdb stores just in-frame clones and leaves some out. The sample consists of about 130,000 clones, 90% of them appearing once. The clonotype comes from a man between 18 and 35 years old in good health. The sample comprised blood. This chain joins TRBV11-2 and TRBJ1-1; D is unresolved. The CDR3: CASSFPLSTEAFF. The CDR3 bases are TGTGCCAGCAGCTTTCCCCTGAGCACTGAAGCTTTCTTT. The whole variable domain, remainder taken from reference TRBV11-2 and TRBJ1-1, is EAGVAQSPRYKIIEKRQSVAFWCNPISGHATLYWYQQILGQGPKLLIQFQNNGVVDDSQLPKDRFSAERLKGVDSTLKIQPAKLEDSAVYLCASSFPLSTEAFFGQGTRLTVV.